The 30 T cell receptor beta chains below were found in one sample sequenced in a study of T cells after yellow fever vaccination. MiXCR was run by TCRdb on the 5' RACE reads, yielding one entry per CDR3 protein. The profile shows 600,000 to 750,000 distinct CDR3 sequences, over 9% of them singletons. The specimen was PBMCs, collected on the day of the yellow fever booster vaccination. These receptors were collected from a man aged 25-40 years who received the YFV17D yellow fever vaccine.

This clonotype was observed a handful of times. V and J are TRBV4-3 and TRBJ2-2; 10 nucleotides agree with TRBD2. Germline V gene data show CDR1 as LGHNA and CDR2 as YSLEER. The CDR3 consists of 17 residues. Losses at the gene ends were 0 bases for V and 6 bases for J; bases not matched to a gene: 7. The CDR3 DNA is TGCGCCAGCAGCCAAGACGGTGCTAGCGGGGGCCCCGGGGAGCTGTTTTTT. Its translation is CASSQDGASGGPGELFF.

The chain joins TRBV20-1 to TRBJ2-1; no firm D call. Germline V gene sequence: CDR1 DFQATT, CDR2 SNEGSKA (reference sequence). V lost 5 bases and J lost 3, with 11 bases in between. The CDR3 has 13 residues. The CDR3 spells CSAPPPGYNEQFF. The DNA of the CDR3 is TGCAGTGCTCCCCCCCCCGGCTACAATGAGCAGTTCTTC.

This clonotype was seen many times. CDR3 amino acids: CASSGASGSSYNEQFF. The CDR3 bases are TGTGCCAGCAGTGGAGCTAGCGGGAGCTCCTACAATGAGCAGTTCTTC. The chain links TRBV7-8 to TRBJ2-1, with 10 positions matching TRBD2. Germline V gene data show CDR1 as SGHVS and CDR2 as FQNEAQ. The V gene end was trimmed by 6 bases and the J gene end by 0 bases; junction bases not matched to a gene: 5. The CDR3 contains 16 residues.

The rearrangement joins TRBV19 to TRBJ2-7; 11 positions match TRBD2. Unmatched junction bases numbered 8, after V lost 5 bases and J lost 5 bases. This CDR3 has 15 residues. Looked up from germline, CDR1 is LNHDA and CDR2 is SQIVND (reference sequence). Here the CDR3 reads CASSSPGTSGNEQYF. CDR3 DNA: TGTGCCAGTAGTTCTCCCGGGACTAGCGGTAACGAGCAGTACTTC. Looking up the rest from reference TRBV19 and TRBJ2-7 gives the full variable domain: DGGITQSPKYLFRKEGQNVTLSCEQNLNHDAMYWYRQDPGQGLRLIYYSQIVNDFQKGDIAEGYSVSREKKESFPLTVTSAQKNPTAFYLCASSSPGTSGNEQYFGPGTRLTVT.

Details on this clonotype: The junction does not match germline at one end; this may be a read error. CDR3 sequence reads: CASSVDLPYNELFF. CDR3 in DNA: TGTGCCAGCAGCGTGGACCTCCCCTACAATGAGCTGTTCTTC. The chain joins TRBV7-2 to TRBJ2-1; D gene uncertain. The CDR3 covers 14 residues. Germline lookup yields CDR1 SGHTA and CDR2 FQGNSA.

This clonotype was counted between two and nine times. CDR3 in amino acids: CASSIVWSYNEQFF. The CDR3 DNA reads TGTGCCAGTAGTATAGTTTGGAGTTACAATGAGCAGTTCTTC. This chain joins TRBV19 and TRBJ2-1; D not certain. The CDR3 spans 14 residues. Germline CDR1 is LNHDA and CDR2 is SQIVND (reference sequence). V gave up 1 base and J gave up 4 bases, with 8 bases separating them.

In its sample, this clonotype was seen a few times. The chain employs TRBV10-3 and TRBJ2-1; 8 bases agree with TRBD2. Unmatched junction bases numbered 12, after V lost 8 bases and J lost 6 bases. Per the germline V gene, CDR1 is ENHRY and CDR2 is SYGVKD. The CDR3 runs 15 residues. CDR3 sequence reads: CAIGFSGMSSNEQFF. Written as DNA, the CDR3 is TGTGCCATCGGTTTTAGCGGGATGTCTTCCAATGAGCAGTTCTTC.

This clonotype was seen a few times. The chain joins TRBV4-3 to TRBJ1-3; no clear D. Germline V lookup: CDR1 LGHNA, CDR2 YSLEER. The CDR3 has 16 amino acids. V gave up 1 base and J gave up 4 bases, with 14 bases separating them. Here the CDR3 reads CASSQAPQARGNTIYF. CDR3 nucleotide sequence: TGCGCCAGCAGCCAAGCCCCGCAGGCTCGAGGAAACACCATATATTTT.

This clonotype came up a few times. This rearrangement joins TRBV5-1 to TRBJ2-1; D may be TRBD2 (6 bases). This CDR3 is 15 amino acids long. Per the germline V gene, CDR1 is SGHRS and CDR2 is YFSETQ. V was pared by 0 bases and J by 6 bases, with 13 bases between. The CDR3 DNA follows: TGCGCCAGCAGCTTGGATCCGGGGACTGGCAATGAGCAGTTCTTC. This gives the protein CASSLDPGTGNEQFF.

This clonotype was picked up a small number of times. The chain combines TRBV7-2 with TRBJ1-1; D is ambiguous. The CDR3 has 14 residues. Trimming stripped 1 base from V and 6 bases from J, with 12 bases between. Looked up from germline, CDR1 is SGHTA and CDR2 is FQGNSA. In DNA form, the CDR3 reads TGTGCCAGCAGCTTAGAGTCCGAGGGCCCTGAAGCTTTCTTT. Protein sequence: CASSLESEGPEAFF.

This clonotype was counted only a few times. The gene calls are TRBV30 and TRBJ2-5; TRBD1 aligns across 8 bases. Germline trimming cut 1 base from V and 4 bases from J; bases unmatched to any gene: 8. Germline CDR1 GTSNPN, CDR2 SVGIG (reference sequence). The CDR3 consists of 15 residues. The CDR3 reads CAWSAGGALGETQYF. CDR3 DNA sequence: TGTGCCTGGAGTGCAGGGGGCGCCTTAGGAGAGACCCAGTACTTC. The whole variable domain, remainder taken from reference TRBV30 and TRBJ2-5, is SQTIHQWPATLVQPVGSPLSLECTVEGTSNPNLYWYRQAAGRGLQLLFYSVGIGQISSEVPQNLSASRPQDRQFILSSKKLLLSDSGFYLCAWSAGGALGETQYFGPGTRLLVL.

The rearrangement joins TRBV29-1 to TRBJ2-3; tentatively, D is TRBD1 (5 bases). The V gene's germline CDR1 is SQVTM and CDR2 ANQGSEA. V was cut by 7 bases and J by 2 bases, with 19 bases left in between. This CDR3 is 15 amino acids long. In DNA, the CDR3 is TGCAGCGCGAAACCAGGGAATCTGAACACAGATACGCAGTATTTT. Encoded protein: CSAKPGNLNTDTQYF.

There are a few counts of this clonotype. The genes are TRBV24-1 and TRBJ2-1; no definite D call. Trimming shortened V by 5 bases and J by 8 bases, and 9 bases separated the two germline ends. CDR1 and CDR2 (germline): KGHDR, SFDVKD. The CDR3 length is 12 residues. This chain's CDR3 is CATSAGGHEQFF. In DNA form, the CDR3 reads TGTGCCACCAGTGCTGGTGGCCATGAGCAGTTCTTC.

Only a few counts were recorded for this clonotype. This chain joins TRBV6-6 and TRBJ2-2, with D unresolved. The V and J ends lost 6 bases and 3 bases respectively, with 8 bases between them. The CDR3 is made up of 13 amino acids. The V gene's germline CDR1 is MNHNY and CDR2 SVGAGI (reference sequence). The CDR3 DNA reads TGTGCCAGCAGGCCTCCATACACCGGGGAGCTGTTTTTT. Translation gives CASRPPYTGELFF.

The chain's CDR3 is CSAREGTNDSPLHF. The DNA of the CDR3 is TGCAGTGCTAGAGAAGGGACCAACGATTCACCCCTCCACTTT. The genes are TRBV20-1 and TRBJ1-6, with a possible D match to TRBD1 (5 bases). The CDR3 covers 14 residues. The V end was cut by 0 bases, the J end by 8 bases, with 11 bases between. The germline V gene encodes CDR1 DFQATT and CDR2 SNEGSKA (reference sequence).

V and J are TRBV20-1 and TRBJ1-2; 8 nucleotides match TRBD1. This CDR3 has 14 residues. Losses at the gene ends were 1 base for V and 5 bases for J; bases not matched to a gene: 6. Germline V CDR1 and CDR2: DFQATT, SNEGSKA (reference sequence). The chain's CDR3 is CSARASDRDYGYTF. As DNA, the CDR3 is TGCAGTGCTAGAGCCTCGGACAGGGATTATGGCTACACCTTC.

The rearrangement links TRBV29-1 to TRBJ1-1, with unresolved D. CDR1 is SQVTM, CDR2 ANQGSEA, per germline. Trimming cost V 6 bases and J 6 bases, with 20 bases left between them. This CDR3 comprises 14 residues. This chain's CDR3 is CSVVMRGIWAEAFF. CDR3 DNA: TGCAGCGTCGTCATGAGAGGGATTTGGGCTGAAGCTTTCTTT.

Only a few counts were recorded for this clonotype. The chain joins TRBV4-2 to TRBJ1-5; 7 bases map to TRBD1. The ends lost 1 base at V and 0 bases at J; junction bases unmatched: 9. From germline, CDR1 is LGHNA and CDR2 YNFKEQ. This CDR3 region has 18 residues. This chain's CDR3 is CASSQAGTATYSNQPQHF. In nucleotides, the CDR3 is TGTGCCAGCAGCCAAGCTGGGACAGCAACATATAGCAATCAGCCCCAGCATTTT.

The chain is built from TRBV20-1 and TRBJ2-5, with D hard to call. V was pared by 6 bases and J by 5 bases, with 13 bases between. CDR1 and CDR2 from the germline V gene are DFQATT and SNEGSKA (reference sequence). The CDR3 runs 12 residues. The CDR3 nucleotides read TGCAGTGCCCTAGTTGTGAGGGAGACCCAGTACTTC. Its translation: CSALVVRETQYF.

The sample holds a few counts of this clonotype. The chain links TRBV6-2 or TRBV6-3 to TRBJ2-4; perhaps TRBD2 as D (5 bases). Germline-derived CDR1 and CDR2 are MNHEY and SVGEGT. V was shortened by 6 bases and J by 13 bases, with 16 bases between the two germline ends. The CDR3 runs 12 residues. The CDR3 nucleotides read TGTGCCAGCAGCCAAGGACTGACCTCACAGTACTTC. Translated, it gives CASSQGLTSQYF.

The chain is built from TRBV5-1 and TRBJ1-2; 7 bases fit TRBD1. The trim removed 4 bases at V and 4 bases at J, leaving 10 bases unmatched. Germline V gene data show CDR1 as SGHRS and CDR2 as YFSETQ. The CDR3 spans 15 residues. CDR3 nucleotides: TGCGCCAGCAGCCCCAACAGGGGAGTGAGCTATGGCTACACCTTC. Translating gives CASSPNRGVSYGYTF. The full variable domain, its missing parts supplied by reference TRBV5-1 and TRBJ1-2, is KAGVTQTPRYLIKTRGQQVTLSCSPISGHRSVSWYQQTPGQGLQFLFEYFSETQRNKGNFPGRFSGRQFSNSRSEMNVSTLELGDSALYLCASSPNRGVSYGYTFGSGTRLTVV.

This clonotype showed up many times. DNA of the CDR3: TGTGCCAGCAGCCGCCAGACGGATCAAGAGACCCAGTACTTC. Its translation: CASSRQTDQETQYF. This chain joins TRBV12-3 or TRBV12-4 and TRBJ2-5; D is uncertain. V was cut by 6 bases and J by 2 bases, with 13 bases left in between. The CDR3 length is 14 residues.

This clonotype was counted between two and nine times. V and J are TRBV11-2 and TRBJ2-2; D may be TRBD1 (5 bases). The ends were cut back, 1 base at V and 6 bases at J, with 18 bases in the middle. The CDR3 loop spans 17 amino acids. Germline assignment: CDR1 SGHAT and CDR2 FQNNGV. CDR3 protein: CASSLGKGPRHPGELFF. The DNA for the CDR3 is TGTGCCAGCAGCTTAGGAAAGGGGCCACGACACCCCGGGGAGCTGTTTTTT.

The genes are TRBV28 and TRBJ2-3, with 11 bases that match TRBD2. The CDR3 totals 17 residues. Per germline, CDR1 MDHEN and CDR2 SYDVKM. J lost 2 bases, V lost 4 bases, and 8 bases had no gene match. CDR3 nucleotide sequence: TGTGCCAGCAGTTCGGATTTAGCGGGAGGGTTCACAGATACGCAGTATTTT. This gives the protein CASSSDLAGGFTDTQYF.

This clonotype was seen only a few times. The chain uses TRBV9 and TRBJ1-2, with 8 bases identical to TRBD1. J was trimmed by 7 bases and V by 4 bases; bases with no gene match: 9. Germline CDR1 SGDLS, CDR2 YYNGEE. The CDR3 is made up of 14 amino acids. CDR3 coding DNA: TGTGCCAGCAGCCCCGGACAGGGAAGTGGTGGCTACACCTTC. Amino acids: CASSPGQGSGGYTF.

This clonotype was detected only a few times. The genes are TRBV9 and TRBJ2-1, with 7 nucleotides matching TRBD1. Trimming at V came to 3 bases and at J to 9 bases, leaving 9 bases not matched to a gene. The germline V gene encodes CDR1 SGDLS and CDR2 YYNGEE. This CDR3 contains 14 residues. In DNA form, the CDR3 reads TGTGCCAGCAGCGCCGCGCAGGGGGTGAGTGAGCAGTTCTTC. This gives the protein CASSAAQGVSEQFF.

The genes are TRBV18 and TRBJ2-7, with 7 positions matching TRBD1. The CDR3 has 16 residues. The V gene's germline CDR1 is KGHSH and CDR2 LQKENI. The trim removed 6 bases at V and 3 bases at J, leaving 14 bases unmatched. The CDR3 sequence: CASSLITGTDFYEQYF. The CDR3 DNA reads TGTGCCAGCTCGCTTATCACCGGGACAGACTTCTACGAGCAGTACTTC.

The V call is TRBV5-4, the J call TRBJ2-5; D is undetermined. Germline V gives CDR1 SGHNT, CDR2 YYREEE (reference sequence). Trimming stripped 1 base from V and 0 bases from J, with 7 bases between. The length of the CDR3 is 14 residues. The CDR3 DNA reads TGTGCCAGCAGCTTGAACGGGTACCAAGAGACCCAGTACTTC. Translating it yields CASSLNGYQETQYF.

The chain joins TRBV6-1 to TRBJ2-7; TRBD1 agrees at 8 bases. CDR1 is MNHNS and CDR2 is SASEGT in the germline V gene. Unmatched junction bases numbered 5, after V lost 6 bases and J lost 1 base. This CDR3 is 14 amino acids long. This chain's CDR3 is CASRTQGASYEQYF. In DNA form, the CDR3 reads TGTGCCAGCAGGACGCAGGGGGCTTCCTACGAGCAGTACTTC.

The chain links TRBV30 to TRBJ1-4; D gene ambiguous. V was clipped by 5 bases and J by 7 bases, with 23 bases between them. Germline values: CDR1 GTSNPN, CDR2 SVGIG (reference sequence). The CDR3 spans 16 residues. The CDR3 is CAWRPGGLPAREKLFF. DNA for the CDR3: TGTGCCTGGCGACCGGGCGGGCTCCCGGCGCGTGAAAAACTGTTTTTT.